A selection of T cell receptor beta chains follows, all from one sample in a study of cytomegalovirus exposure and HLA in healthy donors. Sequenced by immunoSEQ multiplex PCR; TCRdb stores in-frame clones only, minus some. Of 150,000 to 200,000 clones detected, about 79% appear once; the ten largest clones hold over 13%. What was sequenced was PBMCs. The receptors stem from a man aged 50-59 years in good health and CMV-seropositive. The CDR3 runs from the conserved cysteine through the conserved F or W. D genes are given only for firm matches. A clone size is listed for some rows: how often the clone was seen (once, few, many), or a class if it is expanded.

v_gene,j_gene,d_gene,abundance,CDR3aa,CDR3nt
TRBV29-1,TRBJ2-1,TRBD2,NA,CSVGGTRGGSYNEQFF,TGCAGCGTTGGAGGGACCCGCGGGGGGAGTTACAATGAGCAGTTCTTC
TRBV7-9,TRBJ1-2,NA,few,CASSPPAESNYGYTF,TGTGCCAGCAGCCCCCCGGCGGAGTCCAACTATGGCTACACCTTC
TRBV29-1,TRBJ1-3,NA,NA,CSVCAQDGNSGNTIYF,TGCAGCGTCTGTGCCCAGGACGGGAACTCTGGAAACACCATATATTTT
TRBV5-1,TRBJ2-5,NA,NA,CASSPGQQETQYF,TGCGCCAGCAGCCCTGGACAGCAAGAGACCCAGTACTTC
TRBV6-5,TRBJ1-3,NA,NA,CASSPTLGDTIYF,TGTGCCAGCAGCCCCACCCTCGGGGACACCATATATTTT
TRBV5-4,TRBJ2-5,TRBD1,NA,CASSLARSGGETQYF,TGTGCCAGCAGCTTGGCGAGGTCAGGGGGAGAGACCCAGTACTTC
TRBV28,TRBJ2-1,NA,NA,CASSSSGEQFF,TGTGCCAGCAGTTCCTCGGGTGAGCAGTTCTTC
TRBV5-1,TRBJ1-5,NA,NA,CASSPGGSYSNQPQHF,TGCGCCAGCAGCCCCGGAGGGAGCTATAGCAATCAGCCCCAGCATTTT
TRBV5-1,TRBJ2-5,TRBD1,NA,CASSLARQGETQYF,TGCGCCAGCAGCTTGGCTCGACAGGGAGAGACCCAGTACTTC
TRBV19,TRBJ1-2,TRBD1,NA,CASSMQLGTGIGGYTF,TGTGCCAGTAGTATGCAACTGGGGACAGGCATAGGTGGCTACACCTTC
TRBV28,TRBJ2-5,TRBD1,NA,CASSFRGQQETQYF,TGTGCCAGCAGTTTTAGGGGGCAACAAGAGACCCAGTACTTC
TRBV6-1,TRBJ1-2,TRBD1,NA,CASSEVGTGVSGYTF,TGTGCCAGCAGTGAAGTCGGGACAGGGGTTAGTGGCTACACCTTC
TRBV5-1,TRBJ2-5,TRBD1,NA,CASSYPEQGVSETQYF,TGCGCCAGCAGCTATCCCGAACAGGGGGTTTCGGAGACCCAGTACTTC
TRBV4-2,TRBJ1-4,NA,NA,CASSQDGATNEKLFF,TGTGCCAGCAGCCAAGACGGGGCAACTAATGAAAAACTGTTTTTT
TRBV6-1,TRBJ1-2,TRBD1,NA,CASSHRGWGYGYTF,TGTGCCAGCAGCCACAGGGGATGGGGCTATGGCTACACCTTC
TRBV4-3,TRBJ1-1,NA,NA,CASSSPGGLNTEAFF,TGCGCCAGCAGCTCCCCCGGAGGACTGAACACTGAAGCTTTCTTT
TRBV6-5,TRBJ2-7,NA,NA,CASSYGGGLYEQYF,TGTGCCAGCAGTTACGGGGGGGGCCTCTACGAGCAGTACTTC
TRBV10-2,TRBJ1-6,NA,NA,CASSEAGYSPLHF,TGCGCCAGCAGTGAGGCAGGGTATTCACCCCTCCACTTT
TRBV5-1,TRBJ2-7,NA,NA,CASSLAGEGYEQYF,TGCGCCAGCAGCTTAGCAGGGGAAGGCTACGAGCAGTACTTC
TRBV7-9,TRBJ1-3,NA,NA,CASSRTGGTIYF,TGTGCCAGCAGCCGTACTGGTGGCACCATATATTTT
TRBV7-6,TRBJ1-6,NA,NA,CASSLRNSPLHF,TGTGCCAGCAGCTTACGGAATTCACCCCTCCACTTT
TRBV5-1,TRBJ2-1,NA,NA,CASTELNEQFF,TGCGCCAGCACCGAGCTCAATGAGCAGTTCTTC
TRBV15,TRBJ2-3,TRBD2,NA,CATSRGTSGGPKTDTQYF,TGTGCCACCAGCAGAGGTACTAGCGGGGGCCCAAAAACAGATACGCAGTATTTT
TRBV6-6,TRBJ2-3,NA,NA,CASQRDSSTDTQYF,TGTGCCAGTCAAAGAGATTCTAGCACAGATACGCAGTATTTT
TRBV7-8,TRBJ2-3,TRBD2,NA,CASSSGLAGAGDTQYF,TGTGCCAGCAGCTCGGGACTAGCGGGGGCGGGAGATACGCAGTATTTT
TRBV5-1,TRBJ2-7,TRBD1,NA,CASSFVNGQGFHEQYF,TGCGCCAGCAGCTTCGTAAACGGACAGGGGTTCCACGAGCAGTACTTC
TRBV27,TRBJ2-1,TRBD2,NA,CASTSAGGILYNEQFF,TGTGCCAGCACCTCGGCCGGGGGGATATTGTACAATGAGCAGTTCTTC
TRBV5-1,TRBJ2-3,NA,NA,CASSLELADTQYF,TGCGCCAGCAGCTTAGAGTTGGCAGATACGCAGTATTTT
TRBV6-5,TRBJ1-6,TRBD1,NA,CASSGDRNSPLHF,TGTGCCAGCAGTGGGGACAGAAATTCACCCCTCCACTTT
TRBV7-2,TRBJ2-5,TRBD2,few,CASSFSGMLKETQYF,TGTGCCAGCAGCTTCAGCGGGATGCTTAAAGAGACCCAGTACTTC
TRBV7-9,TRBJ1-6,TRBD1,NA,CASSSPGLSNRGHSPLHF,TGTGCCAGCAGCTCCCCAGGCCTCTCCAACAGGGGTCATTCACCCCTCCACTTT
TRBV7-6,TRBJ1-4,TRBD1,NA,CASSLEGAMGEKLFF,TGTGCCAGCAGCTTAGAGGGGGCAATGGGCGAAAAACTGTTTTTT
TRBV9,TRBJ2-5,TRBD2,NA,CASSPRGDQETQYF,TGTGCCAGCAGCCCCCGGGGGGACCAAGAGACCCAGTACTTC
TRBV19,TRBJ2-1,NA,NA,CASSMGGNSYNEQFF,TGTGCCAGTAGTATGGGCGGGAACTCCTACAATGAGCAGTTCTTC
TRBV28,TRBJ1-4,NA,NA,CASRLQGNEKLFF,TGTGCCAGCAGACTACAGGGTAATGAAAAACTGTTTTTT
TRBV6-1,TRBJ1-1,NA,NA,CASSDEQSTEAFF,TGTGCCAGCAGTGATGAACAGAGCACTGAAGCTTTCTTT
TRBV9,TRBJ1-6,TRBD1,NA,CASSGVDRDNSPLHF,TGTGCCAGCAGCGGCGTTGACAGGGACAATTCACCCCTCCACTTT
TRBV9,TRBJ2-7,NA,once,CASSVEGRFEQYF,TGTGCCAGCAGCGTAGAGGGGAGGTTCGAGCAGTACTTC
TRBV10-1,TRBJ1-6,TRBD1,NA,CARTGDNSPLHF,TGCGCCAGGACAGGGGATAATTCACCCCTCCACTTT
TRBV7-2,TRBJ2-3,TRBD2,NA,CASSSRTSGGAADTQYF,TGTGCCAGCAGCTCCAGGACTAGCGGGGGGGCGGCAGATACGCAGTATTTT
TRBV18,TRBJ2-5,NA,NA,CASSPGAETQYF,TGTGCCAGCTCACCGGGGGCCGAGACCCAGTACTTC
TRBV7-2,TRBJ1-1,NA,NA,CASSLGGVRNTEAFF,TGTGCCAGCAGCTTGGGGGGGGTCCGGAACACTGAAGCTTTCTTT
TRBV6-1,TRBJ1-4,NA,NA,CASSEGGGFSNEKLFF,TGTGCCAGCAGTGAAGGCGGGGGATTTTCTAATGAAAAACTGTTTTTT
TRBV19,TRBJ2-7,TRBD1,NA,CASSSGLPDRVLEQYF,TGTGCCAGTAGTAGTGGCCTCCCGGACAGGGTCCTCGAGCAGTACTTC
TRBV15,TRBJ2-3,TRBD1,NA,CATSVQGGPTDTQYF,TGTGCCACCAGTGTACAGGGGGGCCCTACAGATACGCAGTATTTT
TRBV7-8,TRBJ1-2,TRBD1,NA,CASSDPGTGGAGYTF,TGTGCCAGCAGCGATCCCGGGACAGGGGGGGCTGGCTACACCTTC
TRBV28,TRBJ2-3,TRBD1,NA,CASLPTPGQGPDTQYF,TGTGCCAGCCTCCCTACACCGGGACAGGGCCCAGATACGCAGTATTTT
TRBV6-5,TRBJ1-5,TRBD1,NA,CASSKGGPNQPQHF,TGTGCCAGCAGCAAAGGGGGCCCAAATCAGCCCCAGCATTTT